The subject of this entry is one T cell receptor beta chain. CDR3 size: 15 residues. CDR1 and CDR2 (germline): LNHDA, SQIVND (reference sequence). The V segment lost 5 bases and the J segment 5 bases; nucleotides outside the gene matches: 11. This sample was included in a study of identical twins. TCRdb reprocessed the 5' RACE reads with MiXCR, giving one entry per CDR3 protein. The sample lists around 470,000 distinct CDR3 sequences, 11% to 15% occurring once. These data also featured in a second study, about yellow fever vaccine responses in identical twins.

Material: CD4+ T cells sorted from blood. The V call is TRBV19, the J call TRBJ2-5, with TRBD2 matching 7 bases. The receptor's source is a woman aged 18-30 years in good health. The CDR3, as DNA: TGTGCCAGTAGTCTCCTACCCGGGGGGTATGAGACCCAGTACTTC. Translation gives CASSLLPGGYETQYF.